This paragraph covers one T cell receptor beta chain sequence. What it binds is unknown. Germline CDR1 reads SGHDN; CDR2 reads FVKESK. Trimming stripped 4 bases from V and 4 bases from J, with 16 bases between. The CDR3 sequence is 15 residues long. The source of the sample is a study of beta chain features in type 1 diabetes. All of the isolated RNA was reverse transcribed, so expressed TCRB transcripts were sequenced. The repertoire was sequenced with immunoSEQ multiplex PCR; TCRdb's copy has only in-frame clones and lacks some. The data contain about 150,000 clones, 11% of them singletons. Whole-study results and caveats: Patients' naive, central memory and Treg TCRB repertoires seemed closer to one another than those of healthy donors. Whether TCRB rearrangement is influenced by HLA type went unresolved here.

This receptor was taken from a young man in good health. This sequence joins TRBV14 and TRBJ1-2; D is possibly TRBD1 (5 bases). The sample taken for sequencing was central memory CD4+ T cells from blood. CDR3 nucleotide sequence: TGTGCCAGCAGCCCTCCGGGGGGTCCTGTCTATGGCTACACCTTC. It translates to CASSPPGGPVYGYTF.